The present TCR beta chain was sequenced within a study of neurological immune-mediated disorders (dated by TCRdb to about 2019). Describing the broader study: Peripheral blood TCR-beta repertoires from patients with HTLV-I-associated myelopathy (HAM/TSP), patients with multiple sclerosis, and healthy controls were compared in the study using UMI-based sequencing. Longitudinal samples, technical triplicates and paired sorted CD4+ and CD8+ T-cell subsets, alongside PBMC samples, were included among the approximately 110 TCR-beta libraries. The cohort included some 66 subjects: roughly 15 with HAM/TSP, around 34 with multiple sclerosis, and around 20 healthy controls. To precisely calculate how much the frequency of each individual clone varied, libraries were sequenced in technical triplicate. The full study reports these points: TCR clonal expansion was highest in HAM/TSP patients and lowest in MS patients, with MS patients falling below even healthy controls. Across subjects, expanded clones never shared an identical CDR3 amino acid sequence, which suggests that the TCR-beta repertoires in every group were private.

The time point tag for this specimen amounts to: technical triplicate 2. Libraries from unsorted PBMCs were made from 2 million PBMCs kept in RNAlater at -80 degrees C until RNA extraction. Peripheral blood underwent Ficoll-Hypaque density gradient centrifugation to isolate PBMCs, which were then cryopreserved in liquid nitrogen. This clonotype was picked up many times. No cognate antigen has been identified for it. The record has no base qualities; no much larger clone is one base away. To synthesize cDNA, template-switch 5'RACE was performed with a primer carrying a 10-nucleotide random unique molecular identifier so that each TCR transcript was tagged. Each sequencing run produced over 160 million TCR-beta sequences covering 15-18 subjects. Total RNA was extracted with the RNeasy kit. The KAPA Real-time Library Amplification kit was used to amplify TCR-beta VDJ regions with primers for the TCR constant region and the 5'RACE anchor. Sample indexes and Illumina adaptors were added in a first PCR, and a second PCR then increased library yield. The roughly 650 bp TCR product was size-selected on a 2% E-gel SizeSelection system after Ampure bead purification. Before pooling, library quality was assessed on a Bioanalyzer, concentration was determined with Qubit, and library quantification was performed with the Kapa Library Quantification kit. An Illumina HiSeq 2500 was used to sequence the libraries paired-end at 2 x 150 bp. To increase sequence diversity, roughly 24-30% phiX was spiked into each library pool. Per the authors' processing: Quality-filtered reads were processed with the UMI-based MiGEC pipeline, which removed over 80% of raw TCR sequences during error correction. IMGT germline references were used for alignment of VDJ genes, and clonotypes were defined by a unique CDR3 amino acid sequence together with V-J genes. VDJtools evaluated clonal expansion, Shannon diversity and CDR3 relatedness (CalcPairwiseDistances, ClusterSamples); CLCbio workbench built phylogenetic trees. Clones with at least 8 unique UMIs were defined as expanded, with this threshold being based on coefficient-of-variation modelling across technical triplicates. TCRdb ran its own pipeline on the public reads, namely fastp trimming at Q25 and MiXCR clone calling, and kept in-frame beta chains. Entries are consolidated by CDR3 protein sequence, retaining the most common genes and DNA. For this entry, the V and J calls and clone size follow TCRdb and not the study's own pipeline. In this sample the table shows about 55,000 distinct CDR3 sequences, around 24% of which occur a single time. The ten largest account for roughly 4.6% of the sample.

V was cut back by 1 base and J by 5 bases, leaving a gap of 8 bases between them. The CDR3 has 13 amino acids, counting the end cysteine and phenylalanine. The only DNA kept is the CDR3, 39 bases in frame from the first base. Looking up the germline V gene yields CDR1 SGHDN and CDR2 FVKESK. The V and J genes are TRBV14 and TRBJ2-5; the D gene is possibly TRBD2, with 6 bases matching. The sequencing sample was made of PBMCs. This sequence was found in a man between 60 and 70 years old with HTLV-1-associated myelopathy (HAM/TSP). The CDR3: CASSQGREETQYF. The DNA is as follows: TGTGCCAGCAGCCAAGGCCGGGAGGAGACCCAGTACTTC.